This T cell receptor beta chain was captured by sequencing in a study of shared T cell receptors in the human thymus (dated by TCRdb to the early 2020s). For the wider study: The study investigated the way shared, self-reactive T-cell receptor alpha chains are produced in the human thymus.

Remarks on this clone: The antigen it binds to is not known. No clone much larger than this one lies a single base away; base qualities are absent.

The library was prepared using the immunoSEQ multiplex PCR assay. TCRdb obtained this table from immuneACCESS and retained in-frame rearrangements with V and J assigned. These tables miss some clones; where compared with another copy, unresolved V genes account for less than half of the shortfall, and the remainder is unexplained. For this sample there are about 610,000 clones; approximately 88% appear just once. The ten largest clones take up around 0.0099% of the sample. From V the trimming removes 0 bases and from J it removes 0 bases, while the gene matches leave 7 bases of the junction unaccounted for. Reading from cysteine to phenylalanine, the CDR3 counts 18 amino acids. The CDR3 DNA has 54 bases and is translated from base 1. From a lookup of the germline V gene, CDR1 and CDR2 are LGHNA and YNFKEQ. These data also formed part of another study, on human thymus T cells. The second study reports: The donors were immunologically healthy infants in Finland who had open corrective cardiac surgery for congenital heart defects. Thymus tissue was collected as surgical resects that were removed during corrective cardiac surgery. V and J gene segment usage appeared biased in both thymic and peripheral blood repertoires. The related research reported highly overlapping thymic TCR repertoires among unrelated individuals. TCR alpha and beta repertoires from seven to nine infant thymus samples and four related peripheral blood samples were characterized in the study. The infant donors were roughly 7 to 244 days old, and the cohort included six or seven males and a couple of females. After being mechanically released from the tissue, thymocytes were kept at -70 degrees C in pellets of about 8.5-30 million cells. Genomic DNA was extracted from frozen cell pellets with a QIAsymphony instrument. TCRB and TCRAD loci were amplified from a standardized quantity of quality-controlled genomic DNA using the immunoSEQ multiplex PCR assay. The V(D)J region was spanned by amplicons of a length sufficient to cover the CDR3 and to identify V and J genes. The commercial immunoSEQ service was used to sequence amplicons on an Illumina platform. Corrections for primer bias and sequencing errors followed previously described methods, while TCRAD and TCRB definitions were based on the IMGT database. The repertoires were analysed using immunoSEQ Analyzer 3.0 and VDJTools for basic statistics, V/J segment usage, diversity estimates, rarefaction and pairwise overlap. To estimate diversity, the Chao1, ChaoE, Efron-Thisted, Shannon and inverse Simpson indices were applied, and diversity was also estimated on datasets down-sampled to the smallest sample. Repertoire overlap used strict matching of CDR3 nucleotide sequence, V gene and J gene, with Jaccard-based multidimensional scaling clustering. On average, thymus samples gave 800,000 or so unique TCRB clonotypes, whereas blood samples gave 80,000 to 85,000.

This sequence originates from a boy less than two years old with a congenital heart defect. Donor details come from another sample of the same person, matched by shared clones. The rearranged chain carries TRBV4-2 and TRBJ1-5; 8 central nucleotides agree with TRBD1. Input material: thymocytes. The CDR3: CASSQDMRQGYSNQPQHF. The DNA sequence reads TGTGCCAGCAGCCAAGATATGAGACAGGGGTATAGCAATCAGCCCCAGCATTTT.